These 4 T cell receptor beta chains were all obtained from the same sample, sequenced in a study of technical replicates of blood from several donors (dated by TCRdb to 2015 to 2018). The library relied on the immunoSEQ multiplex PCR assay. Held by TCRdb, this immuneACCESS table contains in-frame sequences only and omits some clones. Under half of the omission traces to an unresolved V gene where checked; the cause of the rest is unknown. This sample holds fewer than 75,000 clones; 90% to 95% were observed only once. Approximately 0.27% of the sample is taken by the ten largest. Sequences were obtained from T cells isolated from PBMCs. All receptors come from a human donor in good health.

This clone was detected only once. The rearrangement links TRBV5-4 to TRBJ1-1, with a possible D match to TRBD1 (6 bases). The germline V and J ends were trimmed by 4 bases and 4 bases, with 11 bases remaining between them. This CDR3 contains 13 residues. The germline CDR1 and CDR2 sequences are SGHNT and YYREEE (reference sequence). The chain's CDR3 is CASSHRVGTEAFF. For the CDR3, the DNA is TGTGCCAGCAGCCACAGGGTAGGCACTGAAGCTTTCTTT. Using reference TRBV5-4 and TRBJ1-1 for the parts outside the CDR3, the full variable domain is ETGVTQSPTHLIKTRGQQVTLRCSSQSGHNTVSWYQQALGQGPQFIFQYYREEENGRGNFPPRFSGLQFPNYSSELNVNALELDDSALYLCASSHRVGTEAFFGQGTRLTVV.

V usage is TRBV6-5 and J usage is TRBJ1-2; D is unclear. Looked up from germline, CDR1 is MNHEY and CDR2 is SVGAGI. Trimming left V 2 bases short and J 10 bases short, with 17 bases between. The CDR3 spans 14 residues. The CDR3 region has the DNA TGTGCCAGCAGTTACGTCATGGAGTATGTCGACTACACCTTC. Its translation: CASSYVMEYVDYTF.

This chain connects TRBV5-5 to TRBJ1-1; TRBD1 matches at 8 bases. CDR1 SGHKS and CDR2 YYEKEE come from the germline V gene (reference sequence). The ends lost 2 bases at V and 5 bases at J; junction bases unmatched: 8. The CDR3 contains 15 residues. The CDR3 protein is CASSLRDRGGTEAFF. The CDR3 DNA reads TGTGCCAGCAGCTTAAGAGACAGGGGAGGGACTGAAGCTTTCTTT.

This CDR3 is CASSLGGVQPQHF. DNA of the CDR3: TGTGCCAGCAGCTTAGGTGGAGTTCAGCCCCAGCATTTT. The chain links TRBV7-9 to TRBJ1-5; D is unclear. The CDR3 is 13 residues long. Trimming took off 1 base at V and 6 bases at J, with 7 bases between the two ends. Germline V gives CDR1 SEHNR, CDR2 FQNEAQ (reference sequence).